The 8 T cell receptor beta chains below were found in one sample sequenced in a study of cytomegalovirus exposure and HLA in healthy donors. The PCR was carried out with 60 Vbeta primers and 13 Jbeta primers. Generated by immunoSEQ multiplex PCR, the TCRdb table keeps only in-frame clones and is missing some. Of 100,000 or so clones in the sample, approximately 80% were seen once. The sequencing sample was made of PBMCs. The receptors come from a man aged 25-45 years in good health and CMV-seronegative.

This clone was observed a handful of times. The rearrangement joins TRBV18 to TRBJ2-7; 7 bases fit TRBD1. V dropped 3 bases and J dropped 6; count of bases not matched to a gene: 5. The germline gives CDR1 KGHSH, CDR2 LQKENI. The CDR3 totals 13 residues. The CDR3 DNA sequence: TGTGCCAGCTCACCTCGGACAGGTTTCGAGCAGTACTTC. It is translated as CASSPRTGFEQYF. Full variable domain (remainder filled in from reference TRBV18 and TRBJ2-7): NAGVMQNPRHLVRRRGQEARLRCSPMKGHSHVYWYRQLPEEGLKFMVYLQKENIIDESGMPKERFSAEFPKEGPSILRIQQVVRGDSAAYFCASSPRTGFEQYFGPGTRLTVT.

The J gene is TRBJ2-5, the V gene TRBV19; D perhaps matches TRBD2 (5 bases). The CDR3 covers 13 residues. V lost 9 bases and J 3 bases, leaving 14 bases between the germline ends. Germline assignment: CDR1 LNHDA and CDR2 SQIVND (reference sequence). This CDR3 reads CASRQSGEETQYF. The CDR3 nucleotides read TGTGCCAGCAGACAAAGCGGTGAAGAGACCCAGTACTTC. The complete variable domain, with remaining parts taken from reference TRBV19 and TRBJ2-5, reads DGGITQSPKYLFRKEGQNVTLSCEQNLNHDAMYWYRQDPGQGLRLIYYSQIVNDFQKGDIAEGYSVSREKKESFPLTVTSAQKNPTAFYLCASRQSGEETQYFGPGTRLLVL.

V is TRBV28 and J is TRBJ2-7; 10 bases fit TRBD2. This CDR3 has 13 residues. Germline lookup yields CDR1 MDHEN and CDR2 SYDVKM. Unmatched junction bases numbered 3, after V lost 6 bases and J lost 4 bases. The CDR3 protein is CASSWTSGYEQYF. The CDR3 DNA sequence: TGTGCCAGCAGCTGGACTAGCGGTTACGAGCAGTACTTC.

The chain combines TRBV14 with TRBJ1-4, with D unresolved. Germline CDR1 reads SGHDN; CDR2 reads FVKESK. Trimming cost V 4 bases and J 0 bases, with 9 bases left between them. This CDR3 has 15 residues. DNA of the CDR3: TGTGCCAGCAGCCGAGTCGTTGCAACTAATGAAAAACTGTTTTTT. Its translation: CASSRVVATNEKLFF. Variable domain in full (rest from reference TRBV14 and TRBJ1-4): EAGVTQFPSHSVIEKGQTVTLRCDPISGHDNLYWYRRVMGKEIKFLLHFVKESKQDESGMPNNRFLAERTGGTYSTLKVQPAELEDSGVYFCASSRVVATNEKLFFGSGTQLSVL.

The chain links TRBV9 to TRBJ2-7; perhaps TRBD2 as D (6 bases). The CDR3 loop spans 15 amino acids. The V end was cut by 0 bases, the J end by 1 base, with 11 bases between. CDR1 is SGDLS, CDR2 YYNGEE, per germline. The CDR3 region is CASSVGGEPSYEQYF. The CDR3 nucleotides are TGTGCCAGCAGCGTAGGGGGGGAACCGTCCTACGAGCAGTACTTC. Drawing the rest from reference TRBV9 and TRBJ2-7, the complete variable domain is DSGVTQTPKHLITATGQRVTLRCSPRSGDLSVYWYQQSLDQGLQFLIQYYNGEERAKGNILERFSAQQFPDLHSELNLSSLELGDSALYFCASSVGGEPSYEQYFGPGTRLTVT.

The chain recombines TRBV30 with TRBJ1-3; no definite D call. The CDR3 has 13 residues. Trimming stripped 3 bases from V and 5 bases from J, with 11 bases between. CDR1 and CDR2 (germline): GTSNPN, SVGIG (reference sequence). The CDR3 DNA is TGTGCCTGGAGACGACGAGGGAGAAACACCATATATTTT. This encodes CAWRRRGRNTIYF.

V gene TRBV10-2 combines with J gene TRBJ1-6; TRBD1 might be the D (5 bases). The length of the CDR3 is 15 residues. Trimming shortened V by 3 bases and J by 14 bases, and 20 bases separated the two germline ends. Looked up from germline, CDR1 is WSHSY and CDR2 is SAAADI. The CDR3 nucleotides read TGCGCCAGCAGTGATTTCCAGGGAGGGTTACCTGCCCTCCACTTT. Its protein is CASSDFQGGLPALHF.

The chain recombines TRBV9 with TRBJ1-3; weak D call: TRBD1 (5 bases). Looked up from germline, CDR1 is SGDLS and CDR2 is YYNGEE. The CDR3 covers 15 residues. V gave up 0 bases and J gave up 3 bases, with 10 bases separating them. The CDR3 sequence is CASSVGQGSGNTIYF. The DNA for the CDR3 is TGTGCCAGCAGCGTAGGTCAGGGCAGTGGAAACACCATATATTTT.